This TCR beta chain originates from a study of shared clonotypes between healthy human individuals. Some clones are missing from TCRdb's copy, which holds only in-frame ones; the method was immunoSEQ multiplex PCR. Of over 400,000 clones listed, more than 95% are singletons. The CDR3 loop spans 13 amino acids. Germline assignment: CDR1 PRHDT and CDR2 FYEKMQ (reference sequence). The germline V and J ends were trimmed by 2 bases and 4 bases, with 8 bases remaining between them. This clonotype was sampled from a woman aged 25 to 39 in good health. Material: naive CD4+ T cells sorted from blood. Documented subset: CD45RA+ positively selected. The chain carries TRBV13 and TRBJ1-2; D is unresolved. CDR3 in amino acids: CASSLPGLYGYTF. CDR3 nucleotide sequence: TGTGCCAGCAGCTTACCGGGCCTCTATGGCTACACCTTC.